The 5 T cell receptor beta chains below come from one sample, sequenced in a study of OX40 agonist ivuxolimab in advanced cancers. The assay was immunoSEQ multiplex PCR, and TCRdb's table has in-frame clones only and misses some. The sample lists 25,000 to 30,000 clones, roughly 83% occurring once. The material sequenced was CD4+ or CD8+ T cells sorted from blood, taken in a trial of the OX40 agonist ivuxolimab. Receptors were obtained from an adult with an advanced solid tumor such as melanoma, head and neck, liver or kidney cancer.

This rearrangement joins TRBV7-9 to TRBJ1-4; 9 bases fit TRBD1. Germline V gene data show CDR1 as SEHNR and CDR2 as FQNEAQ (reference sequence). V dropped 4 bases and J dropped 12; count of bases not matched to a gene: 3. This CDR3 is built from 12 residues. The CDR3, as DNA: TGTGCCAGCAGCTGGGGACAGGGAGAACTGTTTTTT. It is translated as CASSWGQGELFF.

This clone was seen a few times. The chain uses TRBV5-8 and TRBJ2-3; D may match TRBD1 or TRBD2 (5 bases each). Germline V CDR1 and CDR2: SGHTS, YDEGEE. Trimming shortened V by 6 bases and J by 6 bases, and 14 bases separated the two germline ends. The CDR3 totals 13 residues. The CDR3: CASNTRGMDTQYF. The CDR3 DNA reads TGTGCCAGCAATACGAGGGGTATGGATACGCAGTATTTT.

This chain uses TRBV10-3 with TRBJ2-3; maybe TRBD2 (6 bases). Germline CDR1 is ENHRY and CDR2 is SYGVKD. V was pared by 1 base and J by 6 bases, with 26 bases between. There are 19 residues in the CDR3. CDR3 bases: TGTGCCATCAGTGAGTTTTGGGCTAGGGGTAGCGGTCTGCGGGATACGCAGTATTTT. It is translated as CAISEFWARGSGLRDTQYF.

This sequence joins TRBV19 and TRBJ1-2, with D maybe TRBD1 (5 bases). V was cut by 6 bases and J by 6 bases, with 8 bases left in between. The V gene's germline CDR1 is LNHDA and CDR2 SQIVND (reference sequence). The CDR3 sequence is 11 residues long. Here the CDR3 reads CASSAGNGYTF. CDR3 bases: TGTGCCAGTAGCGCAGGGAATGGCTACACCTTC. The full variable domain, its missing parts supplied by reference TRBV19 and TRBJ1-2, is DGGITQSPKYLFRKEGQNVTLSCEQNLNHDAMYWYRQDPGQGLRLIYYSQIVNDFQKGDIAEGYSVSREKKESFPLTVTSAQKNPTAFYLCASSAGNGYTFGSGTRLTVV.

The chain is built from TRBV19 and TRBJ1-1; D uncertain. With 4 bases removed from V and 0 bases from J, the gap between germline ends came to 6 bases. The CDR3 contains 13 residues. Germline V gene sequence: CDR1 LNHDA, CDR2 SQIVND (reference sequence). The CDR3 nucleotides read TGTGCCAGTAGTAACAGCATGAACACTGAAGCTTTCTTT. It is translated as CASSNSMNTEAFF. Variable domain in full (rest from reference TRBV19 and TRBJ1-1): DGGITQSPKYLFRKEGQNVTLSCEQNLNHDAMYWYRQDPGQGLRLIYYSQIVNDFQKGDIAEGYSVSREKKESFPLTVTSAQKNPTAFYLCASSNSMNTEAFFGQGTRLTVV.